These T cell receptor beta chains were read from a single sample in a study of immune cell composition in non-small cell lung cancer. The protocol was immunoSEQ multiplex PCR, while the TCRdb copy is restricted to in-frame clones and leaves out a portion. The sample has over 550 clones, over 60% seen once; the top ten hold approximately 16%. What was sequenced was lung tumor tissue. Receptors originate from a human donor with non-small cell lung cancer. The CDR3 runs from the conserved cysteine through the conserved F or W.

CASSVGGQLTYNEQFF,TRBV9,TRBJ2-1
CSVERGTDEQFF,TRBV29-1,TRBJ2-1
CAWSYSDYGYTF,TRBV30,TRBJ1-2
CSVGVGGSQPQHF,TRBV29-1,TRBJ1-5
CASSQERNQPQHF,TRBV4-1,TRBJ1-5
CASSLTGGAEYGYTF,TRBV11-1,TRBJ1-2
CASSLLAANTGELFF,TRBV27,TRBJ2-2
CASSPGTELEAFF,TRBV18,TRBJ1-1
CASSSLTGVPGTQYF,TRBV5-5,TRBJ2-5
CASSYLLGGTDTQYF,TRBV6-6,TRBJ2-3
CASSLGPNTEAFF,TRBV11-3,TRBJ1-1
CASRTGHYSGNTIYF,TRBV19,TRBJ1-3
CASRSTSYSSYNEQFF,TRBV19,TRBJ2-1
CASSTWDRGTEAFF,TRBV11-2,TRBJ1-1
CASSSLPTGVNTEAFF,TRBV11-2,TRBJ1-1
CASSPDRGSYNEQFF,TRBV7-2,TRBJ2-1
CASSYSAGGEETQYF,TRBV6-5,TRBJ2-5
CASSDAGKEKLFF,TRBV6-6,TRBJ1-4
CASSSPQGLLTSYEQYF,TRBV5-5,TRBJ2-7
CASSENGYTF,TRBV28,TRBJ1-2
CASSLDWGVRTEAFF,TRBV5-8,TRBJ1-1
CASSRGTGYGELFF,TRBV11-2,TRBJ2-2
CASSLGTGPSPLHF,TRBV7-9,TRBJ1-6
CATRMRTGTTYEQYF,TRBV28,TRBJ2-7
CASSGKLAEHTDTQYF,TRBV9,TRBJ2-3
CASSLEGNRDFYNIQYF,TRBV5-1,TRBJ2-4
CASSLAETGNEKLFF,TRBV5-3,TRBJ1-4
CASGRALITDTQYF,TRBV6-1,TRBJ2-3
CASSELGRGGVEQFF,TRBV6-1,TRBJ2-1
CAWSWLAGGRETQYF,TRBV30,TRBJ2-5
CASSQTSGSFYEQYF,TRBV14,TRBJ2-7
CASSRQVDYEQYF,TRBV7-9,TRBJ2-7
CASSVRTDANEKLFF,TRBV5-4,TRBJ1-4
CASSNRDYPTYEQYF,TRBV6-1,TRBJ2-7
CASSFRLAGGPGELFF,TRBV19,TRBJ2-2
CASSPDWSQETQYF,TRBV5-1,TRBJ2-5
CSVGSSYEQYF,TRBV29-1,TRBJ2-7
CASSLFTNTGELFF,TRBV7-8,TRBJ2-2
CASSEEEGYGYTF,TRBV6-4,TRBJ1-2
CASSQIRGPDTQYF,TRBV14,TRBJ2-3
CASSSDNEQFF,TRBV5-1,TRBJ2-1
CASSEAGLYQETQYF,TRBV9,TRBJ2-5
CASSSQGSYEQYF,TRBV5-1,TRBJ2-7
CASSLDGLSPRYF,TRBV5-6,TRBJ2-3
CASSLGGLGNTEAFF,TRBV11-2,TRBJ1-1
CAWRPTGDNQPQHF,TRBV30,TRBJ1-5
CASIRRQGALSNQPQHF,TRBV5-4,TRBJ1-5